One and the same sample provided the 27 T cell receptor beta chains below, sequenced in a study of identical twins. TCRdb fed the 5' RACE reads into MiXCR, producing one record per CDR3 protein. The profile shows about 520,000 distinct CDR3 sequences, roughly a fifth of them singletons. Separately, the same data were catalogued under a study of T cells expressing NK-cell markers.

Sequenced material: CD4+ T cells sorted from blood. The receptor set was obtained from a young woman in good health.

This clonotype was counted a few times. The J gene is TRBJ2-1, the V gene TRBV24-1; the D gene is possibly TRBD1 (6 bases). Germline V gene sequence: CDR1 KGHDR, CDR2 SFDVKD. The CDR3 runs to 14 residues. V was shortened by 3 bases and J by 2 bases, with 7 bases between the two germline ends. Here the CDR3 reads CATSDRTAYNEQFF. The CDR3 DNA reads as TGTGCCACCAGTGATCGGACAGCCTACAATGAGCAGTTCTTC.

This clonotype was observed a few times. J is TRBJ1-6 and V is TRBV6-5; D is ambiguous. Trimming took 0 bases from V and 5 from J, leaving 8 bases between them. Germline CDR1 MNHEY, CDR2 SVGAGI. This CDR3 is 15 amino acids long. CDR3 region: CASSYSGQNNSPLHF. CDR3 nucleotide sequence: TGTGCCAGCAGTTACTCAGGGCAAAATAATTCACCCCTCCACTTT.

V and J are TRBV6-5 and TRBJ2-2; TRBD1 or TRBD2 may be the D gene (5 bases each). The CDR3 runs to 16 residues. Trimming left V 4 bases short and J 4 bases short, with 16 bases between. The germline V gene encodes CDR1 MNHEY and CDR2 SVGAGI. DNA of the CDR3: TGTGCCAGCAGTTCCTTTAGGGGCGCGGGCACCGGGGAGCTGTTTTTT. It codes for CASSSFRGAGTGELFF.

This clonotype was seen at least ten times. This rearrangement joins TRBV29-1 to TRBJ2-3, with a tentative D call TRBD2 (5 bases). Germline CDR1 is SQVTM and CDR2 is ANQGSEA. This CDR3 has 13 residues. Trimming pared 2 bases from V and 3 bases from J, leaving 9 bases between. The CDR3 sequence: CSVESGGTDTQYF. The CDR3 bases are TGCAGCGTTGAATCGGGCGGGACAGATACGCAGTATTTT.

This clonotype occurred many times. The chain combines TRBV3-1 with TRBJ2-1, with 7 positions matching TRBD2. The CDR3 covers 13 residues. After removal of 2 bases from V and 8 bases from J, the junction contained 3 bases not matched to a gene. Germline V lookup: CDR1 LGHDT, CDR2 YNNKEL (reference sequence). CDR3 nucleotide sequence: TGTGCCAGCAGCCAATCTCTAGCGGATGAGCAGTTCTTC. The encoded protein is CASSQSLADEQFF.

The CDR3 is CASSQSRQAQRFF. CDR3 coding DNA: TGCGCCAGCAGCCAAAGCCGACAGGCCCAGAGGTTCTTC. The V and J genes are TRBV4-3 and TRBJ2-1, with a tentative D call TRBD1 (6 bases). Between the trimmed V and J ends, which lost 2 bases and 15 bases, there was a span of 17 bases. The germline V gene has CDR1 LGHNA and CDR2 YSLEER. This CDR3 is built from 13 residues.

The rearrangement joins TRBV19 to TRBJ2-2, with a tentative D call TRBD1 (5 bases). The CDR3 length is 16 residues. The V end lost 4 bases, the J end lost 1 base, and 13 bases lay between the germline ends. CDR1 LNHDA and CDR2 SQIVND come from the germline V gene (reference sequence). The CDR3 loop reads CASSTADSLNTGELFF. Written as DNA, the CDR3 is TGTGCCAGTAGTACCGCCGACAGTTTGAACACCGGGGAGCTGTTTTTT.

This chain links TRBV20-1 with TRBJ2-7; D is ambiguous. Germline CDR1 reads DFQATT; CDR2 reads SNEGSKA (reference sequence). Trimming pared 3 bases from V and 2 bases from J, leaving 11 bases between. This CDR3 comprises 13 residues. The CDR3 bases are TGCAGTGCTAGGCCGATGTTCGCCTACGAGCAGTACTTC. This codes for CSARPMFAYEQYF.

The rearrangement links TRBV12-3 or TRBV12-4 to TRBJ1-2, with D hard to call. The V end lost 6 bases, the J end lost 5 bases, and 16 bases lay between the germline ends. This CDR3 has 14 amino acids. The CDR3 DNA follows: TGTGCCAGCAGCTACTCAAGTTATAAGTATGGCTACACCTTC. Protein product: CASSYSSYKYGYTF.

This clonotype was picked up a small number of times. The rearrangement joins TRBV29-1 to TRBJ2-1; 8 nucleotides line up with TRBD1. CDR1 is SQVTM, CDR2 ANQGSEA, per germline. The CDR3 is 14 amino acids. After removal of 2 bases from V and 7 bases from J, the junction contained 7 bases not matched to a gene. The CDR3 loop reads CSVEFQGARNEQFF. The CDR3 coding sequence is TGCAGCGTTGAATTCCAGGGGGCTAGGAATGAGCAGTTCTTC.

V is TRBV7-2 and J is TRBJ2-1; 10 bases line up with TRBD2. The J segment lost 6 bases and the V segment lost 6 bases, leaving 8 bases of the junction unmatched. Germline-derived CDR1 and CDR2 are SGHTA and FQGNSA. The CDR3 runs to 15 residues. The CDR3 bases are TGTGCCAGCAGGGATTATCTAGCGGGAGCCAATGAGCAGTTCTTC. Its protein product is CASRDYLAGANEQFF. Using reference TRBV7-2 and TRBJ2-1 for the parts outside the CDR3, the full variable domain is GAGVSQSPSNKVTEKGKDVELRCDPISGHTALYWYRQSLGQGLEFLIYFQGNSAPDKSGLPSDRFSAERTGGSVSTLTIQRTQQEDSAVYLCASRDYLAGANEQFFGPGTRLTVL.

The V call is TRBV5-6, the J call TRBJ2-5, with 8 positions matching TRBD1. The V gene end was trimmed by 2 bases and the J gene end by 1 base; junction bases not matched to a gene: 4. CDR1 is SGHDT, CDR2 YYEEEE, per germline. This CDR3 comprises 15 residues. CDR3 amino acids: CASSFPGQGQETQYF. The CDR3 bases are TGTGCCAGCAGCTTCCCTGGACAGGGCCAAGAGACCCAGTACTTC.

This clonotype was observed a handful of times. The V and J genes are TRBV20-1 and TRBJ2-3, with TRBD2 matching 7 bases. Germline loops: CDR1 DFQATT, CDR2 SNEGSKA (reference sequence). V shed 0 bases, J shed 5 bases, and the junction held 8 bases outside the gene matches. There are 15 residues in the CDR3. Here the CDR3 reads CSARDPQRGIDTQYF. The CDR3 DNA sequence: TGCAGTGCTAGAGATCCCCAGCGGGGAATAGATACGCAGTATTTT.

The chain joins TRBV5-1 to TRBJ2-1; 9 bases are a match to TRBD1. V shed 1 base and J 1 base; nucleotides not matched to a gene: 3. CDR1 and CDR2 from the germline V gene are SGHRS and YFSETQ. This CDR3 comprises 16 residues. The CDR3 bases are TGCGCCAGCAGCTTGCTAGGACAGGGGTCCTACAATGAGCAGTTCTTC. Amino acid sequence: CASSLLGQGSYNEQFF.

This clonotype has a count of ten or more. The J gene is TRBJ1-5, the V gene TRBV20-1; D is possibly TRBD1 (5 bases). V gave up 5 bases and J gave up 6 bases, with 11 bases separating them. There are 12 residues in the CDR3. Germline V CDR1 and CDR2: DFQATT, SNEGSKA (reference sequence). CDR3 nucleotide sequence: TGCAGTGCTGGTAAACAGGTTCAGCCCCAGCATTTT. Encoded protein: CSAGKQVQPQHF.

This chain joins TRBV20-1 and TRBJ2-3, with D possibly matching TRBD2 (5 bases). The V end was cut by 5 bases, the J end by 5 bases, with 14 bases between. The germline CDR1 and CDR2 sequences are DFQATT and SNEGSKA (reference sequence). The CDR3 consists of 13 residues. CDR3 nucleotides: TGCAGTGCTCCTGAGCCGGGGATAGATACGCAGTATTTT. Translated: CSAPEPGIDTQYF.

The rearrangement links TRBV5-6 to TRBJ1-6; no clear D. V lost 5 bases and J lost 8, with 17 bases in between. CDR1 SGHDT and CDR2 YYEEEE come from the germline V gene. The CDR3 is 15 residues long. This CDR3 reads CASRTAQSGDSPLHF. As DNA, the CDR3 is TGTGCCAGCAGAACTGCTCAAAGTGGCGATTCACCCCTCCACTTT.

There are a few counts of this clonotype. The V call is TRBV20-1, the J call TRBJ2-3; TRBD2 might be the D (6 bases). From germline, CDR1 is DFQATT and CDR2 SNEGSKA (reference sequence). Deletions cut 6 bases from V and 2 bases from J, with 18 bases between. The CDR3 is 15 amino acids. This CDR3 is CSAAGPKIITDTQYF. CDR3 nucleotides: TGCAGTGCGGCGGGGCCGAAAATAATCACAGATACGCAGTATTTT.

This clonotype was observed a handful of times. V usage is TRBV24-1 and J usage is TRBJ2-3, with no clear D. Trimming stripped 4 bases from V and 0 bases from J, with 16 bases between. Germline V gives CDR1 KGHDR, CDR2 SFDVKD. This CDR3 is 17 amino acids long. The CDR3 bases are TGTGCCACCAGTGACCTCTCGCGAGAAGTGAGCACAGATACGCAGTATTTT. It encodes CATSDLSREVSTDTQYF.

This clonotype was seen a few times. V usage is TRBV7-9 and J usage is TRBJ1-2; possibly TRBD1 for D (5 bases). Germline loops: CDR1 SEHNR, CDR2 FQNEAQ (reference sequence). The length of the CDR3 is 13 residues. Trimming cost V 5 bases and J 4 bases, with 11 bases left between them. The CDR3 sequence: CASSRGTVYGYTF. DNA for the CDR3: TGTGCCAGCAGCCGTGGGACGGTCTATGGCTACACCTTC.

This clonotype appeared a few times. The chain joins TRBV6-5 to TRBJ2-1; possibly TRBD2 for D (5 bases). The ends were cut back, 0 bases at V and 14 bases at J, with 17 bases in the middle. In germline, CDR1 is MNHEY, CDR2 SVGAGI. This CDR3 spans 14 amino acids. CDR3 sequence: CASSYSLGERREFF. The CDR3 DNA is TGTGCCAGCAGTTACTCCCTTGGGGAGCGACGGGAGTTCTTC.

The rearrangement links TRBV20-1 to TRBJ1-1; weak D call: TRBD1 (5 bases). The CDR3 has 14 amino acids. The V end lost 6 bases, the J end lost 4 bases, and 18 bases lay between the germline ends. From germline, CDR1 is DFQATT and CDR2 SNEGSKA (reference sequence). CDR3 DNA sequence: TGCAGTGCAGCCCAGGACGGGGCTCGCACTGAAGCTTTCTTT. Translation: CSAAQDGARTEAFF.

This clonotype appeared a few times. The genes are TRBV12-3 or TRBV12-4 and TRBJ2-3; no clear D. V was cut by 3 bases and J by 4 bases, with 11 bases left in between. The CDR3 totals 14 residues. The CDR3 region is CASSLQLGADTQYF. CDR3 DNA sequence: TGTGCCAGCAGTTTGCAGTTAGGCGCAGATACGCAGTATTTT.

The chain recombines TRBV14 with TRBJ2-2; no clear D gene. The CDR3 runs to 17 residues. V was clipped by 0 bases and J by 5 bases, with 16 bases between them. Germline V gene lookup returns CDR1 SGHDN and CDR2 FVKESK. The DNA for the CDR3 is TGTGCCAGCAGCCAAGAGTTAGGGTCAGTGGAGACCGGGGAGCTGTTTTTT. It codes for CASSQELGSVETGELFF.

The chain is built from TRBV4-2 and TRBJ2-1, with 8 positions matching TRBD2. This CDR3 is 16 amino acids long. In germline, CDR1 is LGHNA, CDR2 YNFKEQ. V lost 3 bases, J lost 8 bases, and 12 bases stayed unmatched. CDR3 protein: CASSHPLAGGMDEQFF. In DNA, the CDR3 is TGTGCCAGCAGCCATCCTCTAGCGGGCGGTATGGATGAGCAGTTCTTC.

CDR3 DNA: TGCGCCAGCAGCCAAGATCCTTTTGGCCCCAACAGACCGATCTCTGGGGCCAACGTCCTGACTTTC. Translated: CASSQDPFGPNRPISGANVLTF. This chain connects TRBV4-1 to TRBJ2-6, with no clear D. The CDR3 loop spans 22 amino acids. Per the germline V gene, CDR1 is MGHRA and CDR2 is YSYEKL. V was trimmed by 0 bases and J by 0 bases, leaving 24 bases between them.

This clonotype has just a few counts. The genes are TRBV20-1 and TRBJ2-7; 8 positions agree with TRBD2. The V and J ends lost 0 bases and 2 bases, in that order; junction bases with no gene match: 6. The CDR3 covers 15 residues. Germline loops: CDR1 DFQATT, CDR2 SNEGSKA (reference sequence). The CDR3 loop is CSARDWVAGTYEQYF. In DNA form, the CDR3 reads TGCAGTGCTAGAGATTGGGTAGCGGGGACCTACGAGCAGTACTTC.